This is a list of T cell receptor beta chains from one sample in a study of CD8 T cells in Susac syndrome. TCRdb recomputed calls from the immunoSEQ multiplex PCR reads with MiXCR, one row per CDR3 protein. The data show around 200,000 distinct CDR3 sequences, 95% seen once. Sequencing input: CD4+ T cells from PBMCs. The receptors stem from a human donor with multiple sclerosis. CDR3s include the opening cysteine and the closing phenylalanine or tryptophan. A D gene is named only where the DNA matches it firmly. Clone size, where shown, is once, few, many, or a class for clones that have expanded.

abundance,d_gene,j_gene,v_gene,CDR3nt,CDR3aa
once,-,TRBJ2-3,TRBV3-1,TGTGCCAGCAGCCCCCGGACACCCGATACGCAGTATTTT,CASSPRTPDTQYF
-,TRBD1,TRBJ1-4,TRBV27,TGTGCCAGCAGTTCCATCGGACAGGATGAAAAACTGTTTTTT,CASSSIGQDEKLFF
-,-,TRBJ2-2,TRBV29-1,TGCAGCGTTGACAGGGGCACCGGGGAGCTGTTTTTT,CSVDRGTGELFF
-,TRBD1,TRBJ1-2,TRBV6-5,TGTGCCAGCAGACACCGAACAGGGGGCTACGATGGCTACACCTTC,CASRHRTGGYDGYTF
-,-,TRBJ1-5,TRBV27,TGTGCCAGCAAACCCCTCTCCGGGGGTCAGCCCCAGCATTTT,CASKPLSGGQPQHF
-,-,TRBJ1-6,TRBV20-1,TGCAGTGTTTCCACATCGAATTCACCCCTCCACTTT,CSVSTSNSPLHF
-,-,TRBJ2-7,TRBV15,TGTGCCACCAGCAGCCGACGCGGCTCCTACGAGCAGTACTTC,CATSSRRGSYEQYF
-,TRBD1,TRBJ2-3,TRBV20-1,TGCAGTGCTAGTGACGGACAGGGTAGGACAGATACGCAGTATTTT,CSASDGQGRTDTQYF
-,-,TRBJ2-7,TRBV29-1,TGCAGCGTCCAGTTGGGGGGCGGGGACGAGCAGTACTTC,CSVQLGGGDEQYF
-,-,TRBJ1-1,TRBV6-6,TGTGCCAGCAGTGGCAGACAGGTGAACACTGAAGCTTTCTTT,CASSGRQVNTEAFF
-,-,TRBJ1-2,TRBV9,TGTGCCAGCAGCACCTGGGGACGGAACTATGGCTACACCTTC,CASSTWGRNYGYTF
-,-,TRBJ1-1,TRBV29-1,TGCAGCGTTGCCTCTGAGGGGAGCACTGAAGCTTTCTTT,CSVASEGSTEAFF
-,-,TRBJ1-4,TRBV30,TGTGCCTGGAGTTTGGGATTCAATGAAAAACTGTTTTTT,CAWSLGFNEKLFF
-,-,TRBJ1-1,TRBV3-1,TGTGCCAGCAGCCAAGGGGGTATCCGTGGAGGAACTGAAGCTTTCTTT,CASSQGGIRGGTEAFF
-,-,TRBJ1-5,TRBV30,TGTGCCTGGAGTGTAAAAAGTATCGGTGGGCCCCAGCATTTT,CAWSVKSIGGPQHF
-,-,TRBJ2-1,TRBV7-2,TGTGCCAGCAGCTCTTTGGACGAGCAGTTCTTC,CASSSLDEQFF
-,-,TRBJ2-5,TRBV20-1,TGCAGTGCCTCCGCGCGGCAAGAGACCCAGTACTTC,CSASARQETQYF
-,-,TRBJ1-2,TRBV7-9,TGTGCCAGCAGCTTAGACTCTGTCTATGGCTACACCTTC,CASSLDSVYGYTF
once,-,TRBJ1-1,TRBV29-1,TGCAGCGTTGAGGCAGCGAACACTGAAGCTTTCTTT,CSVEAANTEAFF
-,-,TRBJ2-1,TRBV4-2,TGTGCCAGCAGCCAAGATCGGCCTCTATACCCACCATGGGGAAAGCATGAGCAGTTCTTC,CASSQDRPLYPPWGKHEQFF
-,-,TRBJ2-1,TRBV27,TGTGCCAGCAGTTTGAGGGGTTTCTACAATGAGCAGTTCTTC,CASSLRGFYNEQFF
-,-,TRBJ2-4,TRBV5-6,TGTGCCAGCAGCACCCCCGGCGTCAAAAAAAACATTCAGTACTTC,CASSTPGVKKNIQYF
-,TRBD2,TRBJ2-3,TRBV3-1,TGTGCCAGCAGCCAAGATGTGAGCGGGGAGGCAGATACGCAGTATTTT,CASSQDVSGEADTQYF
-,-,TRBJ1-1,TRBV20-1,TGCAGTGCTAGGGACCCCTCCGGGGGCTGGGACACTGAAGCTTTCTTT,CSARDPSGGWDTEAFF
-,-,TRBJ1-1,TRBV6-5,TGTGCCAGTCTCAAACCAGGGAGGACTGAAGCTTTCTTT,CASLKPGRTEAFF